Listed below are T cell receptor beta chains from one sample, sequenced in a study of T-cell memory formation after mild COVID-19. TCRdb itself ran the 5' RACE reads through MiXCR, one entry per CDR3 protein. This sample has some 210,000 distinct CDR3 sequences, with 10% found just once. Sequencing input: PBMCs or a T cell subset sorted from them (not recorded which). The receptors come from a man between 18 and 35 years old who had mild COVID-19 (a few samples of this study predate the infection). Cell type and time point are not known. The CDR3 runs from the conserved cysteine through the conserved F or W. The order of the fields is J gene, D gene, clone size, V gene, CDR3 protein, CDR3 DNA. D genes are given only for firm matches. The size of a clone is reported for some rows only, either as once, few or many, or as a class for expanded clones.

j_call: TRBJ1-2
d_call: .
clone_size: few
v_call: TRBV7-9
cdr3_aa: CASSLSGGMYGYTF
cdr3_nt: TGTGCCAGCAGCTTATCGGGTGGGATGTATGGCTACACCTTC

j_call: TRBJ2-6
d_call: .
clone_size: many
v_call: TRBV20-1
cdr3_aa: CSASMSRVYGANVLTF
cdr3_nt: TGCAGTGCTAGCATGTCCAGGGTATATGGGGCCAACGTCCTGACTTTC

j_call: TRBJ2-1
d_call: TRBD1
clone_size: .
v_call: TRBV6-6
cdr3_aa: CASSYGTGEEFF
cdr3_nt: TGTGCCAGCAGTTACGGGACAGGGGAGGAGTTCTTC

j_call: TRBJ1-4
d_call: .
clone_size: few
v_call: TRBV29-1
cdr3_aa: CSVHVGEKLFF
cdr3_nt: TGCAGCGTCCACGTAGGCGAAAAACTGTTTTTT

j_call: TRBJ2-2
d_call: .
clone_size: few
v_call: TRBV7-8
cdr3_aa: CASSLGEFLYTGELFF
cdr3_nt: TGTGCCAGCAGCCTTGGCGAGTTCCTCTACACCGGGGAGCTGTTTTTT

j_call: TRBJ2-1
d_call: .
clone_size: few
v_call: TRBV7-3
cdr3_aa: CASSAGPGRMGNEQFF
cdr3_nt: TGTGCCAGCAGCGCCGGGCCAGGGCGAATGGGCAATGAGCAGTTCTTC

j_call: TRBJ1-1
d_call: .
clone_size: few
v_call: TRBV11-2
cdr3_aa: CASSLIRGAGTEAFF
cdr3_nt: TGTGCCAGCAGCTTAATTCGAGGGGCAGGGACTGAAGCTTTCTTT

j_call: TRBJ2-3
d_call: .
clone_size: few
v_call: TRBV7-9
cdr3_aa: CASSAERFTDTQYF
cdr3_nt: TGTGCCAGCAGCGCGGAGAGATTCACAGATACGCAGTATTTT

j_call: TRBJ1-2
d_call: .
clone_size: few
v_call: TRBV7-2
cdr3_aa: CASSLGGRGKHGYTF
cdr3_nt: TGTGCCAGCAGCTTAGGGGGGAGGGGCAAGCATGGCTACACCTTC

j_call: TRBJ1-1
d_call: .
clone_size: few
v_call: TRBV29-1
cdr3_aa: CSVEVKRDTEAFF
cdr3_nt: TGCAGCGTTGAAGTGAAAAGGGACACTGAAGCTTTCTTT

j_call: TRBJ2-4
d_call: TRBD2
clone_size: few
v_call: TRBV4-3
cdr3_aa: CASSQGLGLAARGVRNIQYF
cdr3_nt: TGCGCCAGCAGCCAAGGCTTAGGACTAGCGGCGCGGGGGGTGAGAAACATTCAGTACTTC

j_call: TRBJ1-2
d_call: .
clone_size: .
v_call: TRBV7-2
cdr3_aa: CASSPMTDLVYGYTF
cdr3_nt: TGTGCCAGCAGCCCTATGACAGACCTAGTTTATGGCTACACCTTC

j_call: TRBJ2-1
d_call: .
clone_size: .
v_call: TRBV6-2/TRBV6-3
cdr3_aa: CASTYGLFNEQFF
cdr3_nt: TGTGCCAGCACCTACGGGTTGTTCAATGAGCAGTTCTTC

j_call: TRBJ2-2
d_call: .
clone_size: .
v_call: TRBV7-2
cdr3_aa: CASRYTADAGELFF
cdr3_nt: TGTGCCAGCAGATACACCGCTGATGCCGGGGAGCTGTTTTTT

j_call: TRBJ2-3
d_call: TRBD2
clone_size: .
v_call: TRBV4-3
cdr3_aa: CASSYNGGATDTQYF
cdr3_nt: TGCGCCAGCAGCTACAACGGGGGGGCAACAGATACGCAGTATTTT

j_call: TRBJ1-1
d_call: TRBD1
clone_size: few
v_call: TRBV18
cdr3_aa: CASSPSLYRDSNTEAFF
cdr3_nt: TGTGCCAGCTCACCAAGCCTGTATCGGGACAGTAATACAGAAGCTTTCTTT

j_call: TRBJ2-7
d_call: .
clone_size: few
v_call: TRBV29-1
cdr3_aa: CSVAQYYEQYF
cdr3_nt: TGCAGCGTTGCTCAGTACTACGAGCAGTACTTC

j_call: TRBJ1-6
d_call: TRBD1
clone_size: many
v_call: TRBV9
cdr3_aa: CASSPGQGDSPLHF
cdr3_nt: TGTGCCAGCAGCCCCGGACAGGGAGATTCACCCCTCCACTTT

j_call: TRBJ2-2
d_call: .
clone_size: .
v_call: TRBV18
cdr3_aa: CASSPSRDTGELFF
cdr3_nt: TGTGCCAGCTCACCTTCCCGGGACACCGGGGAGCTGTTTTTT

j_call: TRBJ1-4
d_call: .
clone_size: .
v_call: TRBV4-3
cdr3_aa: CASSQTGSPFEKLFF
cdr3_nt: TGCGCCAGCAGCCAGACAGGATCGCCGTTCGAAAAACTGTTTTTT

j_call: TRBJ1-5
d_call: .
clone_size: .
v_call: TRBV5-1
cdr3_aa: CASSVGQHQPQHF
cdr3_nt: TGCGCCAGCAGCGTCGGACAGCATCAGCCCCAGCATTTT

j_call: TRBJ1-1
d_call: .
clone_size: .
v_call: TRBV6-5
cdr3_aa: CASFSQGDTEAFF
cdr3_nt: TGTGCCAGCTTCTCTCAAGGGGACACTGAAGCTTTCTTT

j_call: TRBJ2-5
d_call: .
clone_size: .
v_call: TRBV5-1
cdr3_aa: CASRGRRDSFSETQYF
cdr3_nt: TGCGCCAGCCGAGGAAGGAGGGACAGTTTTTCAGAGACCCAGTACTTC

j_call: TRBJ2-1
d_call: .
clone_size: few
v_call: TRBV6-5
cdr3_aa: CASSYSFGVGEQFF
cdr3_nt: TGTGCCAGCAGTTACTCCTTCGGGGTGGGTGAGCAGTTCTTC

j_call: TRBJ1-5
d_call: .
clone_size: .
v_call: TRBV7-8
cdr3_aa: CASTLDVNNQPQHF
cdr3_nt: TGTGCCAGCACCCTCGACGTAAACAATCAGCCCCAGCATTTT

j_call: TRBJ2-1
d_call: .
clone_size: .
v_call: TRBV6-5
cdr3_aa: CASSLTWSSYNEQFF
cdr3_nt: TGTGCCAGCAGCCTCACGTGGAGCTCCTACAATGAGCAGTTCTTC

j_call: TRBJ1-5
d_call: .
clone_size: .
v_call: TRBV7-3
cdr3_aa: CASSSFTGQPQHF
cdr3_nt: TGTGCCAGCAGCTCTTTCACTGGGCAGCCCCAGCATTTT

j_call: TRBJ2-5
d_call: .
clone_size: few
v_call: TRBV4-2
cdr3_aa: CASSQEQSTETQYF
cdr3_nt: TGTGCCAGCAGCCAAGAACAGAGTACGGAGACCCAGTACTTC

j_call: TRBJ2-4
d_call: TRBD2
clone_size: few
v_call: TRBV14
cdr3_aa: CASSRVSGAQYF
cdr3_nt: TGTGCCAGCAGCCGAGTTAGCGGGGCTCAGTACTTC

j_call: TRBJ2-1
d_call: .
clone_size: few
v_call: TRBV5-1
cdr3_aa: CASSGDSYNEQFF
cdr3_nt: TGCGCCAGCAGCGGGGACTCCTACAATGAGCAGTTCTTC

j_call: TRBJ1-5
d_call: .
clone_size: few
v_call: TRBV5-1
cdr3_aa: CASSKGDNQPQHF
cdr3_nt: TGCGCCAGCAGCAAAGGAGACAATCAGCCCCAGCATTTT

j_call: TRBJ2-3
d_call: .
clone_size: few
v_call: TRBV5-1
cdr3_aa: CASSLEGWGRDTQYF
cdr3_nt: TGCGCCAGCAGCTTGGAGGGGTGGGGCCGGGATACGCAGTATTTT

j_call: TRBJ2-3
d_call: .
clone_size: few
v_call: TRBV5-6
cdr3_aa: CASSRLTDTQYF
cdr3_nt: TGTGCCAGCAGCAGACTCACAGATACGCAGTATTTT

j_call: TRBJ2-6
d_call: .
clone_size: few
v_call: TRBV7-2
cdr3_aa: CASSLERPRSGANVLTF
cdr3_nt: TGTGCCAGCAGCTTAGAGAGGCCGAGATCTGGGGCCAACGTCCTGACTTTC

j_call: TRBJ1-1
d_call: TRBD1
clone_size: few
v_call: TRBV6-2/TRBV6-3
cdr3_aa: CASRRPRQGLLMNTEAFF
cdr3_nt: TGTGCCAGCAGGCGGCCTAGACAGGGCCTCTTGATGAACACTGAAGCTTTCTTT

j_call: TRBJ2-5
d_call: TRBD1
clone_size: many
v_call: TRBV5-1
cdr3_aa: CASSLVGTGEETQYF
cdr3_nt: TGCGCCAGCAGCTTGGTAGGGACAGGGGAAGAGACCCAGTACTTC